The clone carrying this T cell receptor (beta chain) has only a few counts. The antigen is not known. The data were taken from a study of T-cell memory formation after mild COVID-19. Study-level background: There were largely donor-specific TCR clusters.

General study results and limits: Mostly located in CM and EM were contracting CD4+ clones, with contracting CD8+ clones located in EMRA.

TCRdb re-analysed the 5' RACE reads in MiXCR, keeping a single row per CDR3 protein. The sample lists approximately 450,000 distinct CDR3 sequences, roughly 18% occurring once. V lost 7 bases, J lost 2 bases, and 26 bases lay in between. The CDR3 extends over 18 amino acids. The V gene's germline CDR1 is SEHNR and CDR2 FQNEAQ (reference sequence). The sequence was obtained from an adult woman who had mild COVID-19 (a few samples of this study predate the infection). Cell type and time point are not known. This rearrangement joins TRBV7-9 to TRBJ1-2; no reliable D call. The sequenced material came from PBMCs or a T cell subset sorted from them (not recorded which). The CDR3 here is CASTTTRPRTLLNYGYTF. The CDR3 DNA sequence: TGTGCCAGCACTACCACCAGGCCCAGGACCCTATTAAACTATGGCTACACCTTC. Using reference TRBV7-9 and TRBJ1-2 for the parts outside the CDR3, the full variable domain is DTGVSQNPRHKITKRGQNVTFRCDPISEHNRLYWYRQTLGQGPEFLTYFQNEAQLEKSRLLSDRFSAERPKGSFSTLEIQRTEQGDSAMYLCASTTTRPRTLLNYGYTFGSGTRLTVV.